This T cell receptor (beta chain) was sequenced during a study of regulatory T cells in long-lasting Graves disease. Investigators prepared the TCR beta libraries by applying iRepertoire HTBI primers and Arm-PCR of CDR3 regions. In the authors' methods: Samples collectively showed 60 to 75 TRBV and 11 to 15 TRBJ segments. From the multiplex PCR reads, TCRdb called clonotypes with MiXCR, one entry per CDR3 protein. Here the V and J calls rest on TCRdb's processing, not on the authors' analysis. The table includes about 380,000 distinct CDR3 sequences, 15% to 18% detected once. General study points: The study found TRBV28, TRBJ1-2 and TRBJ2-5 favored in persistent disease.

The V segment lost 3 bases and the J segment 6 bases; nucleotides outside the gene matches: 5. The CDR3 runs to 14 residues. Germline lookup yields CDR1 LNHDA and CDR2 SQIVND (reference sequence). This clonotype was found a few times. Its antigen is not known. Time point described: newly diagnosed GD, antithyroid drugs for less than 3 months. PBMC-extracted RNA yielded the TCR library. This clonotype originated in a female donor with Graves disease. V gene TRBV19 combines with J gene TRBJ1-1, with 9 bases aligning to TRBD1. The specimen was peripheral blood mononuclear cells (PBMCs), collected at new diagnosis, from a patient treated with antithyroid drugs. CDR3 sequence: CASSIPWTGAEAFF. The CDR3 DNA sequence: TGTGCCAGTAGTATTCCTTGGACAGGGGCTGAAGCTTTCTTT.